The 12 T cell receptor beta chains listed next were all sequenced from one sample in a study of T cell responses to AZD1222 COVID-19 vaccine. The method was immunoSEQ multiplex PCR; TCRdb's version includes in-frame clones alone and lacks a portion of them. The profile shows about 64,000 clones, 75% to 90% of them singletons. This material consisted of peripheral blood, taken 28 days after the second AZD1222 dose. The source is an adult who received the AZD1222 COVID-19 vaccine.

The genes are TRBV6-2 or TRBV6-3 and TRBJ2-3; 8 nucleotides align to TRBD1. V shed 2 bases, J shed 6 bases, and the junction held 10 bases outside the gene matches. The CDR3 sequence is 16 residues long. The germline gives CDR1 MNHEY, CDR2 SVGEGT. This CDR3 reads CASSYGYQGAPDTQYF. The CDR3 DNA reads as TGTGCCAGCAGTTACGGGTACCAGGGGGCGCCTGATACGCAGTATTTT.

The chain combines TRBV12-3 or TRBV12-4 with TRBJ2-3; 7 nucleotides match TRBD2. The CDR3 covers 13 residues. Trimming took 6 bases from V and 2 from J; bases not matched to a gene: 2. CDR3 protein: CASRGTNTDTQYF. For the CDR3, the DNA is TGTGCCAGCAGGGGGACTAACACAGATACGCAGTATTTT.

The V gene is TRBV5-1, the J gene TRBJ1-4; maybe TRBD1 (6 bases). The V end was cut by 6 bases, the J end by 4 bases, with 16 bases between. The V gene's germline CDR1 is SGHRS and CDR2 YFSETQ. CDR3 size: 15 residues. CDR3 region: CASKAQTGSNEKLFF. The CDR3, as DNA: TGCGCCAGCAAAGCCCAAACAGGGAGTAATGAAAAACTGTTTTTT.

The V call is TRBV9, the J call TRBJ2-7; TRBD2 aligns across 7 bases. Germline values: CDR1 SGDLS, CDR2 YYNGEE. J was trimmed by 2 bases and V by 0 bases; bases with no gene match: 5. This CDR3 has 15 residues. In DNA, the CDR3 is TGTGCCAGCAGCGTAGGAGCGGGGAGTACCTACGAGCAGTACTTC. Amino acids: CASSVGAGSTYEQYF.

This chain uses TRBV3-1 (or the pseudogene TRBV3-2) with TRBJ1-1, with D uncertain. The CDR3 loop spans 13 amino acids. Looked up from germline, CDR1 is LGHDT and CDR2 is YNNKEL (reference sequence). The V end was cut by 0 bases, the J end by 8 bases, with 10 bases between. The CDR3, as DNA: TGTGCCAGCAGCCAAGATTATGTGGGAGAAGCTTTCTTT. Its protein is CASSQDYVGEAFF.

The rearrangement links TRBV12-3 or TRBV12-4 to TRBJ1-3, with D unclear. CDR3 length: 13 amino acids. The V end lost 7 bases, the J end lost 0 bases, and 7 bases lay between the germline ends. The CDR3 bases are TGTGCCAGCAACCCTTCCTCTGGAAACACCATATATTTT. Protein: CASNPSSGNTIYF.

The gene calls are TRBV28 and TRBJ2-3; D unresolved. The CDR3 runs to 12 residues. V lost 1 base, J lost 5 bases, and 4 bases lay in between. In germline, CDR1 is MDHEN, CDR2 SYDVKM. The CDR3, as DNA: TGTGCCAGCAGTTTATATGGAGATACGCAGTATTTT. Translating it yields CASSLYGDTQYF. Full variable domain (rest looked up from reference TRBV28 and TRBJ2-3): DVKVTQSSRYLVKRTGEKVFLECVQDMDHENMFWYRQDPGLGLRLIYFSYDVKMKEKGDIPEGYSVSREKKERFSLILESASTNQTSMYLCASSLYGDTQYFGPGTRLTVL.

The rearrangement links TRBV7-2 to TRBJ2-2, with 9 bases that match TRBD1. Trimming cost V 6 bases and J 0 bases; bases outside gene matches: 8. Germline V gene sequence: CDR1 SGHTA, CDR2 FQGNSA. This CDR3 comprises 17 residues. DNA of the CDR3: TGTGCCAGCAGAACCCCGGGACAGGGAACGAACACCGGGGAGCTGTTTTTT. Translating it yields CASRTPGQGTNTGELFF.

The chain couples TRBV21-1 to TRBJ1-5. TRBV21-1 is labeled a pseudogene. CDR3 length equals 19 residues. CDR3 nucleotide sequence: TGTGCCAGCAGCCGAAACGTCGGGGGTCCCTCTATGGGCAATCAGCCCCAGCATTTT. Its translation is CASSRNVGGPSMGNQPQHF.

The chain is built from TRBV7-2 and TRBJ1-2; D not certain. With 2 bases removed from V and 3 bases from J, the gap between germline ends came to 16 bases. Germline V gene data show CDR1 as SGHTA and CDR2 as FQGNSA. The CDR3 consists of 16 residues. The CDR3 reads CASSLRYAGKDYGYTF. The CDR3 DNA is TGTGCCAGCAGCTTAAGGTACGCAGGCAAAGACTATGGCTACACCTTC.

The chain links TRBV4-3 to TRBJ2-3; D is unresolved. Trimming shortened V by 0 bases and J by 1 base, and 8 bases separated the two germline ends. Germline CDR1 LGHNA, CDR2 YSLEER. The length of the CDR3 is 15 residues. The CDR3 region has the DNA TGCGCCAGCAGCCAAGACAGGCCAGGCACAGATACGCAGTATTTT. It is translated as CASSQDRPGTDTQYF.

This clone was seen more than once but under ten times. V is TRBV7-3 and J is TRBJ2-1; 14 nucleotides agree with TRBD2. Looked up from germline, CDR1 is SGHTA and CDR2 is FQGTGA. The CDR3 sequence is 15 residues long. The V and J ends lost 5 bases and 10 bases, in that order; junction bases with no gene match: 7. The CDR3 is CASSPGLAGGIEQFF. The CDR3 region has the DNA TGTGCCAGCAGCCCAGGACTAGCGGGGGGCATCGAGCAGTTCTTC. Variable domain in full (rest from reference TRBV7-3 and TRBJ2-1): GAGVSQTPSNKVTEKGKYVELRCDPISGHTALYWYRQSLGQGPEFLIYFQGTGAADDSGLPNDRFFAVRPEGSVSTLKIQRTERGDSAVYLCASSPGLAGGIEQFFGPGTRLTVL.